This TCR beta chain came from a study of T cell clonotyping in hematopoietic cell transplantation. TCRdb's copy holds only in-frame clones and misses some; the assay was immunoSEQ multiplex PCR. The data hold about 12,000 clones, with roughly 87% observed a single time. Germline V gene sequence: CDR1 SGHVS, CDR2 FQNEAQ. This CDR3 spans 17 amino acids. The trim removed 5 bases at V and 4 bases at J, leaving 12 bases unmatched. What was sequenced was peripheral blood mononuclear cells. The chain couples TRBV7-8 to TRBJ1-4; 8 bases are shared with TRBD1. This receptor was identified in a human donor who either received an allogeneic hematopoietic cell transplant for a myeloid malignancy or was a related donor (not recorded which). Some clones in this sample may be carry-over from other donors' samples. The DNA of the CDR3 is TGTGCCAGCAGCCCAGGGAATTCGGGACAGGTTAATGAAAAACTGTTTTTT. Translating gives CASSPGNSGQVNEKLFF.